This TCR beta chain derives from a study of T-cell reconstitution after alpha-beta-depleted transplantation in children. In this sample, this clonotype turned up a few times. What it binds is not known. The CDR3 covers 16 residues. J lost 4 bases, V lost 6 bases, and 10 bases had no gene match. Study-wide points: Newly generated T cells supplied most T-cell counts and diversity one year post-transplant.

Unique molecular identifiers were incorporated during preparation of the TCRbeta library. TCRdb reanalysed the PCR reads using MiXCR and keeps one entry per CDR3 protein. The sample shows hundreds of thousands of distinct CDR3 sequences, about a sixth of them seen only once. This chain uses TRBV12-3 or TRBV12-4 with TRBJ2-1; 9 bases match TRBD2. This clonotype originated in a boy younger than two who had a stem cell transplant for Wiskott-Aldrich syndrome, so the T cells may come from the graft donor. Sequences were derived from PBMCs, mostly from graft donor cells, sampled 360 days after TCRalphabeta/CD19-depleted stem cell transplant. This chain's CDR3 is CASRPAGTSRYNEQFF. In DNA, the CDR3 is TGTGCCAGCAGGCCCGCCGGGACTAGCAGATACAATGAGCAGTTCTTC.